The clone carrying this TCR beta chain was seen repeatedly, ten times or more. The antigen remains unidentified. Per the germline V gene, CDR1 is SGHAT and CDR2 is FQNNGV. CDR3 length: 18 residues. V dropped 6 bases and J dropped 0; count of bases not matched to a gene: 13. Both TCR beta VDJ combination and CDR3 sequence profiling were carried out. Genomic DNA was the template for this profiling. TCRdb re-analysed the reads in MiXCR, keeping a single row per CDR3 protein. The sample lists about 160,000 distinct CDR3 sequences, about 48% occurring once. This record comes from a study of CD8+CD57+ T cells in acquired aplastic anemia. Study-wide results and limits: Patients and controls were not found to differ significantly in CD8+ Simpson's diversity.

Sequencing was carried out using sorted CD4+, CD8+, or CD8+CD57+ T cells (not recorded which) from PBMCs. V and J are TRBV11-2 and TRBJ2-7; TRBD2 matches at 11 bases. The sequence was collected from a human donor in good health. Written as DNA, the CDR3 is TGTGCCAGCAGAACGACGGGACTAGCGGAAACCCGCTCCTACGAGCAGTACTTC. This encodes CASRTTGLAETRSYEQYF.